This T cell receptor beta chain appears in the sequencing data of a study of Graves' ophthalmopathy and Graves' hyperthyroidism. V lost 7 bases and J lost 4; bases outside the gene matches: 5. Germline V lookup: CDR1 SNHLY, CDR2 FYNNEI. CDR3 length: 14 amino acids. Scientists amplified the TCR beta CDR3 regions from RNA transcripts. The workflow started with a first-round RT-PCR run with HTBI primers and then moved on to a second-round multiplex PCR. From the multiplex PCR reads, TCRdb called clonotypes with MiXCR, one entry per CDR3 protein. Of over a million distinct CDR3 sequences detected, less than 45% appear once; the ten largest clones hold approximately 10%.

This receptor was identified in an adult man with Graves' hyperthyroidism. Material for sequencing was peripheral blood or thyroid tissue (not recorded which). This chain links TRBV2 with TRBJ2-2; 8 nucleotides line up with TRBD2. As DNA, the CDR3 is TGTGCCAGCACGCGGGAGGCGGGCACCGGGGAGCTGTTTTTT. Protein product: CASTREAGTGELFF.